The entry below gives a single TCR beta chain sequence along with its context. This specimen belongs to a study of technical replicates of blood from four donors. Germline CDR1 SGHTS, CDR2 YDEGEE. V lost 0 bases and J lost 5; bases outside the gene matches: 8. This CDR3 region has 17 residues. The data were produced by immunoSEQ multiplex PCR, yet TCRdb's version contains in-frame clones alone and is incomplete. There are 70,000 to 85,000 clones in the sample; 95% to 98% occur only once, and more than 0.15% lies in the top ten. Sequencing input: T cells isolated from PBMCs. This sequence was found in a human donor in good health. The chain joins TRBV5-8 to TRBJ2-2, with 9 bases matching TRBD1. The CDR3 reads CASSLGPGTGWTGELFF. DNA for the CDR3: TGTGCCAGCAGCTTGGGACCTGGGACAGGGTGGACCGGGGAGCTGTTTTTT.